This T cell receptor (beta chain) derives from a study of T cell responses to AZD1222 COVID-19 vaccine. The study, taken as a whole, reports: Donor demographics were predominantly white British with a female majority; clonal diversity may be underestimated. Vaccine-related CD4 TCRs covered spike, predominating at 160-218 and 743-854.

In the case of this clone: Its specificity is unknown.

The protocol was immunoSEQ multiplex PCR, while the TCRdb copy is restricted to in-frame clones and leaves out a portion. There are around 81,000 clones in the sample; 80% to 95% occur only once, and more than 7.5% lies in the top ten. Per the germline V gene, CDR1 is MNHEY and CDR2 is SMNVEV (reference sequence). The ends were cut back, 0 bases at V and 8 bases at J, with 22 bases in the middle. The CDR3 extends over 18 amino acids. Sequenced here: peripheral blood, sampled 28 days after the second AZD1222 dose. The V gene is TRBV27, the J gene TRBJ1-4; maybe TRBD1 (6 bases). The sequence came from an adult who received the AZD1222 COVID-19 vaccine. The CDR3 sequence: CASSLSGARPRTTEKLFF. The CDR3 DNA reads TGTGCCAGCAGTTTATCGGGGGCGAGACCCCGAACCACCGAAAAACTGTTTTTT.